A single sample gave rise to the 4 T cell receptor beta chains below, sequenced in a study of CD4 T cell repertoires in COVID-19. No culture step preceded sequencing of the ex vivo isolated memory T cells. Only in-frame clones appear in the TCRdb table, and some are missing; sequencing was by immunoSEQ multiplex PCR. The data show 20,000 to 25,000 clones, around 87% seen once. The source was central memory CD4+ T cells from blood, collected before the COVID-19 pandemic. The receptors stem from a human donor who had COVID-19.

The rearrangement joins TRBV5-1 to TRBJ2-2; no firm D call. The CDR3 totals 13 residues. The V gene's germline CDR1 is SGHRS and CDR2 YFSETQ. Trimming took off 6 bases at V and 4 bases at J, with 10 bases between the two ends. The CDR3 here is CASTPAGTGELFF. The CDR3 DNA sequence: TGCGCCAGCACCCCTGCCGGCACCGGGGAGCTGTTTTTT. Variable domain in full (rest from reference TRBV5-1 and TRBJ2-2): KAGVTQTPRYLIKTRGQQVTLSCSPISGHRSVSWYQQTPGQGLQFLFEYFSETQRNKGNFPGRFSGRQFSNSRSEMNVSTLELGDSALYLCASTPAGTGELFFGEGSRLTVL.

This chain uses TRBV6-5 with TRBJ2-1, with D perhaps matching TRBD1 (5 bases). This CDR3 has 15 residues. CDR1 MNHEY and CDR2 SVGAGI come from the germline V gene. Trimming took 2 bases from V and 6 from J, leaving 14 bases between them. The CDR3 DNA reads TGTGCCAGCAGTTACCCAGGGCGGCCACCCAATGAGCAGTTCTTC. Protein product: CASSYPGRPPNEQFF.

In DNA form, the CDR3 reads TGTGCCAGCAGCCTTACAGGGTTAGGGTACAATGAGCAGTTCTTC. Residues: CASSLTGLGYNEQFF. The V and J genes are TRBV11-3 and TRBJ2-1, with D tentatively TRBD1 (6 bases). This CDR3 has 15 amino acids. V dropped 5 bases and J dropped 4 bases, with 15 bases sitting between them. The germline V gene encodes CDR1 SGHNT and CDR2 YENEEA.

The chain joins TRBV7-8 to TRBJ1-5, with D maybe TRBD1 (5 bases). V was trimmed by 5 bases and J by 7 bases, leaving 12 bases between them. The CDR3 sequence is 13 residues long. Germline CDR1 and CDR2: SGHVS and FQNEAQ. CDR3 DNA sequence: TGTGCCAGCAGCCCAGAGGGACTGCAGCCCCAGCATTTT. This codes for CASSPEGLQPQHF.